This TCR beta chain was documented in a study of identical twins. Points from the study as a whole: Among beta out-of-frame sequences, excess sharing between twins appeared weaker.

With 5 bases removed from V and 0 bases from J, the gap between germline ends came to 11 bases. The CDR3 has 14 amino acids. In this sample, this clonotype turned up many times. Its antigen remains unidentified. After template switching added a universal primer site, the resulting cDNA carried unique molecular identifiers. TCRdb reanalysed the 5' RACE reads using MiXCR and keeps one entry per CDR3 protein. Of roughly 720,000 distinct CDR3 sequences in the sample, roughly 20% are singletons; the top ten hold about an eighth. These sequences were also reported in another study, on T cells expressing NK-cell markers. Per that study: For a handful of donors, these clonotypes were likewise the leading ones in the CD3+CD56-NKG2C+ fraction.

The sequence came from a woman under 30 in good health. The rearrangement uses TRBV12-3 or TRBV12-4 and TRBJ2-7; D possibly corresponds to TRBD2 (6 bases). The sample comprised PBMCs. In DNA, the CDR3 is TGTGCCAGCAGTCCTCAGGAGGGCTCCTACGAGCAGTACTTC. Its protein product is CASSPQEGSYEQYF.